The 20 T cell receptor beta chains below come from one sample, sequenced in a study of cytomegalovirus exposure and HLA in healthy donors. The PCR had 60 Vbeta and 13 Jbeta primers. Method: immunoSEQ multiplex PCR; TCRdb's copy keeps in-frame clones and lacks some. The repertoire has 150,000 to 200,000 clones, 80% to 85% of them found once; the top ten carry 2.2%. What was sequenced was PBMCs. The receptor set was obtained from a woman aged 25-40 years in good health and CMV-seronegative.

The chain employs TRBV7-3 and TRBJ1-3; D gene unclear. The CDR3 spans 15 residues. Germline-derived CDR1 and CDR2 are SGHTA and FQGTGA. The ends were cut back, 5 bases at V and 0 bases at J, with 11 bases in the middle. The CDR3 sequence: CASSIRLLSGNTIYF. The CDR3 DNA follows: TGTGCCAGCAGCATCCGTCTTCTCTCTGGAAACACCATATATTTT.

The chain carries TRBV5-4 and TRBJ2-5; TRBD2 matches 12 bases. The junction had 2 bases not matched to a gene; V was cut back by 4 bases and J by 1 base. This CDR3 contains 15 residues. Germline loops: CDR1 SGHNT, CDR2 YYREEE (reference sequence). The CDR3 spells CASSRGLAGQETQYF. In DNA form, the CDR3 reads TGTGCCAGCAGCCGGGGACTAGCGGGCCAAGAGACCCAGTACTTC.

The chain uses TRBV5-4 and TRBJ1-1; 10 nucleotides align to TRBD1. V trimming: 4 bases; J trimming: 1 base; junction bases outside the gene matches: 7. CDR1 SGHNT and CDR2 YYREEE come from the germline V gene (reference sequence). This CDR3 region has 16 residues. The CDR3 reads CASSARQGAGNTEAFF. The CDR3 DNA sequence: TGTGCCAGCAGCGCGCGACAGGGGGCGGGGAACACTGAAGCTTTCTTT.

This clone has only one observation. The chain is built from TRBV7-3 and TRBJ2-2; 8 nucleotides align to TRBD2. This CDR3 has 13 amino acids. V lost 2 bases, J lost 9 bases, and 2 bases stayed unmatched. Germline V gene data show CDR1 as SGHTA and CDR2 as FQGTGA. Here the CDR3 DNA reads TGTGCCAGCAGCTTACGGGGGGGAAGGGAGCTGTTTTTT. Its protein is CASSLRGGRELFF. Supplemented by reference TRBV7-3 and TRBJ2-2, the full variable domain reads GAGVSQTPSNKVTEKGKYVELRCDPISGHTALYWYRQSLGQGPEFLIYFQGTGAADDSGLPNDRFFAVRPEGSVSTLKIQRTERGDSAVYLCASSLRGGRELFFGEGSRLTVL.

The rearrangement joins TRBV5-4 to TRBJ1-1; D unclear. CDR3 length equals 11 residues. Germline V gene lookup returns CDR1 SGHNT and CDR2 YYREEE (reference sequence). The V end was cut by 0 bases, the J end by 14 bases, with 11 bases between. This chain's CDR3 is CASSLGPSTFF. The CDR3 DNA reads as TGTGCCAGCAGCTTGGGGCCTAGTACCTTCTTT.

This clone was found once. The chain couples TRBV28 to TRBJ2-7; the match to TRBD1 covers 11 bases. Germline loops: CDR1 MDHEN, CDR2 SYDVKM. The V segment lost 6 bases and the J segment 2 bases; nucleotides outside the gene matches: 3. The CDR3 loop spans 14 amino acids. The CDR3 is CASRGTGGTYEQYF. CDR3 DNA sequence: TGTGCCAGCAGGGGGACAGGGGGTACCTACGAGCAGTACTTC.

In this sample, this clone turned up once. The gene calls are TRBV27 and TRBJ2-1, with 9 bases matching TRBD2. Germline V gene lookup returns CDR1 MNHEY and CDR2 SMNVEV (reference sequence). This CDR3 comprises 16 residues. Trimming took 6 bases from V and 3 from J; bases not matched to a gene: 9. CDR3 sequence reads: CASSPFLAGIYNEQFF. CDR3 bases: TGTGCCAGCAGCCCCTTCCTAGCGGGGATCTACAATGAGCAGTTCTTC.

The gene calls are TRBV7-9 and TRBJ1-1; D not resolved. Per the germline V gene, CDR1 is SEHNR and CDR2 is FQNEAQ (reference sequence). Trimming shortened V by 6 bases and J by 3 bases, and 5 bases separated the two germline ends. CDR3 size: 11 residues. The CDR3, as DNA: TGTGCCAGCAGTCGGTACACTGAAGCTTTCTTT. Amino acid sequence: CASSRYTEAFF.

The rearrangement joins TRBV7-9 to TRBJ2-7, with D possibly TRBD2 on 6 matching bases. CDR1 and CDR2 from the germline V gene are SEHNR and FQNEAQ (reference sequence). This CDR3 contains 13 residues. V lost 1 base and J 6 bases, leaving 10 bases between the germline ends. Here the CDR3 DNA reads TGTGCCAGCAGCTTAGGTGGGGGGTCCGAGCAGTACTTC. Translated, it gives CASSLGGGSEQYF. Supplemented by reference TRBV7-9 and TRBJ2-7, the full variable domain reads DTGVSQNPRHKITKRGQNVTFRCDPISEHNRLYWYRQTLGQGPEFLTYFQNEAQLEKSRLLSDRFSAERPKGSFSTLEIQRTEQGDSAMYLCASSLGGGSEQYFGPGTRLTVT.

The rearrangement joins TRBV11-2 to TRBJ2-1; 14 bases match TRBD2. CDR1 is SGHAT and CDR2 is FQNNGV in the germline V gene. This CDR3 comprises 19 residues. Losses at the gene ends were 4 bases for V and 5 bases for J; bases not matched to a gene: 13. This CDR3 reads CASSSTSGRAFPPDNEQFF. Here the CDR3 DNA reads TGTGCCAGCAGCTCGACTAGCGGGAGGGCCTTTCCTCCAGACAATGAGCAGTTCTTC. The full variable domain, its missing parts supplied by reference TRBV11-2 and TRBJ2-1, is EAGVAQSPRYKIIEKRQSVAFWCNPISGHATLYWYQQILGQGPKLLIQFQNNGVVDDSQLPKDRFSAERLKGVDSTLKIQPAKLEDSAVYLCASSSTSGRAFPPDNEQFFGPGTRLTVL.

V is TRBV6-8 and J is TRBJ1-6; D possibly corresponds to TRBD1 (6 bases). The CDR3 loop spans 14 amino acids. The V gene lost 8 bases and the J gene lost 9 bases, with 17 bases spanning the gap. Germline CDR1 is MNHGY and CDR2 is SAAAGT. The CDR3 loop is CASVLFRGFSPLHF. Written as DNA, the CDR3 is TGTGCCAGCGTCTTATTTAGGGGGTTTTCACCCCTCCACTTT.

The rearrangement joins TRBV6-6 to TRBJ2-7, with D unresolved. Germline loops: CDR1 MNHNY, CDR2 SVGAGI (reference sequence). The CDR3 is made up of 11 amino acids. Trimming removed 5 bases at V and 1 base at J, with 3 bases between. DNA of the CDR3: TGTGCCAGCAGTCCTTCCTACGAGCAGTACTTC. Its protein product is CASSPSYEQYF.

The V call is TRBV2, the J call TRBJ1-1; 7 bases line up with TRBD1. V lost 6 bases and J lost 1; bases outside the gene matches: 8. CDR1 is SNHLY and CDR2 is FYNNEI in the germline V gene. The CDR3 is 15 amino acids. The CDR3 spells CASRREGTANTEAFF. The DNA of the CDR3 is TGTGCCAGCAGAAGAGAGGGGACAGCGAACACTGAAGCTTTCTTT.

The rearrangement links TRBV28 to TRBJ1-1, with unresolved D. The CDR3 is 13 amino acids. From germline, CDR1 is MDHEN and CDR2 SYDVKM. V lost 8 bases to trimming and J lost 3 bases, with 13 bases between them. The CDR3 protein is CASGRLPHTEAFF. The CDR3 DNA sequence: TGTGCCAGCGGGCGCCTCCCCCACACTGAAGCTTTCTTT.

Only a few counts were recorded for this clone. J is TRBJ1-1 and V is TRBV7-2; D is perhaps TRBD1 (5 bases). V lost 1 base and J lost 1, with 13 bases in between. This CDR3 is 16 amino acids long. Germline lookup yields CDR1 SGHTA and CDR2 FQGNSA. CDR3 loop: CASSLEGRSGNTEAFF. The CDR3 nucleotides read TGTGCCAGCAGCTTAGAGGGGAGGTCGGGGAACACTGAAGCTTTCTTT. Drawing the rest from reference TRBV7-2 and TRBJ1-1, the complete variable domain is GAGVSQSPSNKVTEKGKDVELRCDPISGHTALYWYRQSLGQGLEFLIYFQGNSAPDKSGLPSDRFSAERTGGSVSTLTIQRTQQEDSAVYLCASSLEGRSGNTEAFFGQGTRLTVV.

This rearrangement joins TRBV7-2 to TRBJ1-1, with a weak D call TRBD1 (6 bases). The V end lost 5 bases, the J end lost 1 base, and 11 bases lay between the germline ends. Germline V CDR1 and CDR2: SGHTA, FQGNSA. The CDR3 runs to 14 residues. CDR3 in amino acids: CASSRRGSNTEAFF. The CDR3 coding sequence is TGTGCCAGCAGCCGCAGGGGTTCGAACACTGAAGCTTTCTTT.

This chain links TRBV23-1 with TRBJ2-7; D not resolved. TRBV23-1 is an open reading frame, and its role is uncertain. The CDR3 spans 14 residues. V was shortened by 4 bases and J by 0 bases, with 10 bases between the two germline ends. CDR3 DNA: TGCGCCAGCAGTCGGGCAGAAAGCTCCTACGAGCAGTACTTC. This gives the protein CASSRAESSYEQYF.

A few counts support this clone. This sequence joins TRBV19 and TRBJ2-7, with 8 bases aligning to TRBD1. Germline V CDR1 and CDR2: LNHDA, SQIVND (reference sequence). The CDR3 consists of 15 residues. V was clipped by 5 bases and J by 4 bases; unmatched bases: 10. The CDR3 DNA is TGTGCCAGTAGTCCCTACAGGGGGGATGTTTACGAGCAGTACTTC. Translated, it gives CASSPYRGDVYEQYF.

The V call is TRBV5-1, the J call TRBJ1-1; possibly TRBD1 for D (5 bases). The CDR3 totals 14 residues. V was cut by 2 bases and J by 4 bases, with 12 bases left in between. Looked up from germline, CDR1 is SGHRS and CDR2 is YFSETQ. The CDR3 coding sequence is TGCGCCAGCAGCTTCACGGGGGGTCGCACTGAAGCTTTCTTT. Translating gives CASSFTGGRTEAFF. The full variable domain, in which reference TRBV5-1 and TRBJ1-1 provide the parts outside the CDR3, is KAGVTQTPRYLIKTRGQQVTLSCSPISGHRSVSWYQQTPGQGLQFLFEYFSETQRNKGNFPGRFSGRQFSNSRSEMNVSTLELGDSALYLCASSFTGGRTEAFFGQGTRLTVV.

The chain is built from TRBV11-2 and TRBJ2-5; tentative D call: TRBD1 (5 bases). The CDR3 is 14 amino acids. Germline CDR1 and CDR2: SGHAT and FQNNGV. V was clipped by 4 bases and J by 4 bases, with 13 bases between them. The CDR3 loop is CASSSNDQGETQYF. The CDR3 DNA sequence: TGTGCCAGCAGCTCGAATGACCAGGGAGAGACCCAGTACTTC.